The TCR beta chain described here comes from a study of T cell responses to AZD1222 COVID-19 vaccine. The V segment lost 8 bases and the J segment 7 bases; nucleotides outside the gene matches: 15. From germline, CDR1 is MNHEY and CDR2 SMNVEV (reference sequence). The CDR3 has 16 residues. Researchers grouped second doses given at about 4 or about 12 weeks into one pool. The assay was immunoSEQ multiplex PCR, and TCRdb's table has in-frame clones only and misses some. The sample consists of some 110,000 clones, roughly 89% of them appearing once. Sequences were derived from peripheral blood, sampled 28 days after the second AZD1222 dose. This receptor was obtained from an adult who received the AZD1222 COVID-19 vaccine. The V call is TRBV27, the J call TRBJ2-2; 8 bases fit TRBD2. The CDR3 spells CASHYRRAGANGELFF. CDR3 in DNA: TGTGCCAGCCATTATAGGCGAGCGGGAGCGAACGGGGAGCTGTTTTTT.